The entry that follows covers one TCR beta chain sequence. CDR3 size: 14 residues. The trim removed 4 bases at V and 5 bases at J, leaving 8 bases unmatched. Germline V gives CDR1 MNHEY, CDR2 SVGAGI. The data are from a study of blood T cell repertoires in COVID-19. Background on the study: Whether acute or convalescent, the COVID-19 samples came from the United States, Italy and Spain. Sources were T cells, B-cell-depleted T cells, or PBMCs; the material itself was cDNA or gDNA.

The authors' processing: Nucleated cell number was recorded as an estimate derived from reference gene primer amplification. Produced via immunoSEQ multiplex PCR; TCRdb's table is partial and in-frame only. The V and J calls and clone size are taken from that table; D and trimming were inferred from the DNA. The sample contains 80,000 to 130,000 clones, 80% to 95% of which appear only once. The sample comprised peripheral blood. The receptor's source is a man between 65 and 85 years old with acute or convalescent COVID-19. The J gene is TRBJ2-7, the V gene TRBV6-5; 7 bases align to TRBD1. The CDR3 coding sequence is TGTGCCAGCAGTTTCGACAGGGTCTTGAACGAGCAGTACTTC. Translating gives CASSFDRVLNEQYF.